This TCR beta chain appears in the sequencing data of a study of patients and donors after allogeneic stem cell transplantation. TCRdb used MiXCR to reprocess the RT-PCR reads, holding one entry per CDR3 protein. The sample has roughly 940,000 distinct CDR3 sequences; roughly 18% are singletons. The CDR3 contains 17 residues. The V gene end was trimmed by 2 bases and the J gene end by 1 base; junction bases not matched to a gene: 3. Looked up from germline, CDR1 is SEHNR and CDR2 is FQNEAQ (reference sequence). The clonotype was recovered from a human donor who was either an allogeneic HSCT recipient or a stem cell or donor lymphocyte infusion donor (not recorded which). It is not recorded whose cells these are; they may come from a transplant donor. The V gene is TRBV7-9, the J gene TRBJ2-6, with TRBD1 identical over 9 bases. Sequencing used blood, either unsorted or a sorted T cell fraction (not recorded which). The CDR3 nucleotides are TGTGCCAGCAGCTTACTGGACAGGGGTTCTGGGGCCAACGTCCTGACTTTC. Protein: CASSLLDRGSGANVLTF.